This entry lists 13 T cell receptor beta chains sequenced from one sample in a study of monozygotic twins with inflammatory bowel disease. TCRdb re-called the 5' RACE reads, yielding one record per CDR3 amino acid sequence without DNA. Its clone listing holds 200,000 to 250,000 distinct CDR3 sequences. Sequencing input: blood. These TCRs come from a human donor with ulcerative colitis or Crohn's disease, or a healthy co-twin of an affected twin (not recorded which).

The V gene is TRBV7-9, the J gene TRBJ1-1; the TCRdb D gene call, TRBD1, has no DNA to confirm it. The germline V gene has CDR1 SEHNR and CDR2 FQNEAQ (reference sequence). The CDR3 consists of 12 residues. The chain's CDR3 is CASSWNEGRAFF.

V gene TRBV30 combines with J gene TRBJ1-1. The CDR3 is 13 residues long. The germline V gene encodes CDR1 GTSNPN and CDR2 SVGIG (reference sequence). The CDR3 protein is CAWRRTVGTEAFF.

The V call is TRBV7-9, the J call TRBJ1-1. The length of the CDR3 is 12 residues. Germline V lookup: CDR1 SEHNR, CDR2 FQNEAQ (reference sequence). CDR3 amino acids: CASSPAETEAFF.

This chain connects TRBV12-3 or TRBV12-4 to TRBJ2-5; TCRdb reports TRBD2, a call that lacks DNA to check it against. CDR3 size: 15 residues. CDR3 loop: CASSFGGGGTGTQYF.

V gene TRBV5-1 combines with J gene TRBJ2-2; TCRdb names TRBD1, which stays unverified in the absence of DNA. The germline gives CDR1 SGHRS, CDR2 YFSETQ. The CDR3 has 14 amino acids. CDR3 residues: CASNQGQNTGELFF.

This rearrangement joins TRBV12-5 to TRBJ2-3. Per the germline V gene, CDR1 is LGHNT and CDR2 is FRNRAP. CDR3 length: 11 amino acids. This CDR3 is CASGLRDTQYF.

The chain combines TRBV6-5 with TRBJ2-2; TCRdb lists TRBD2, though no DNA is available to test this call. The CDR3 covers 16 residues. CDR1 MNHEY and CDR2 SVGAGI come from the germline V gene. The CDR3 sequence: CASSFDGRAGTGELFF.

The rearrangement joins TRBV20-1 to TRBJ2-7; TCRdb's D call, TRBD2, is unchecked because there is no DNA. The CDR3 consists of 15 residues. Per the germline V gene, CDR1 is DFQATT and CDR2 is SNEGSKA (reference sequence). CDR3 loop: CSARGGGRLSYEQYF.

This rearrangement joins TRBV30 to TRBJ2-3; TCRdb designates TRBD1, a call that cannot be tested without DNA. The CDR3 length is 15 residues. From germline, CDR1 is GTSNPN and CDR2 SVGIG (reference sequence). CDR3 region: CAWTRSGQGLDTQYF.

The V gene is TRBV6-5, the J gene TRBJ2-7; the TCRdb D gene call, TRBD1, has no DNA to confirm it. The CDR3 loop spans 16 amino acids. Germline CDR1 and CDR2: MNHEY and SVGAGI. The CDR3 is CASSYSGAGGTYEQYF.

The CDR3 spells CASSLISGLGNEQFF. J is TRBJ2-1 and V is TRBV12-3 or TRBV12-4; TCRdb's D call, TRBD1, is unchecked because there is no DNA. This CDR3 contains 15 residues.

V and J are TRBV7-8 and TRBJ2-1; TCRdb indicates TRBD2, and absent DNA this call remains unverified. The CDR3 has 18 residues. Per germline, CDR1 SGHVS and CDR2 FQNEAQ. CDR3 residues: CASSLVSTSGMVYNEQFF.

This chain connects TRBV7-7 to TRBJ2-1; TCRdb designates TRBD2, a call that cannot be tested without DNA. Per germline, CDR1 SSHAT and CDR2 FNYEAQ (reference sequence). There are 15 residues in the CDR3. CDR3 amino acids: CASSRRLAGDNEQFF.